This TCR beta chain emerged from a study of T cells expressing NK-cell markers. In generating TCR beta cDNA, 5'RACE template switching with UMIs was used. TCRdb reanalyzed the 5' RACE reads and collapses them to one entry per CDR3 protein, without DNA. In total, the table holds 130,000 to 150,000 distinct CDR3 sequences. The germline V gene encodes CDR1 SGHTA and CDR2 FQGNSA. The CDR3 sequence is 15 residues long. General study results and limits: Expanded NKG2C+ T cell clones were not confirmed as HCMV-specific.

Regarding this clonotype: Its antigen is currently unknown.

Sequenced sample: blood T cells: a sorted CD56 or NKG2C T cell subset, CD4+ or CD8+ T cells, or bulk PBMC T cells (not recorded which). The TCR was taken from a man between 18 and 29 years old in good health. V gene TRBV7-2 combines with J gene TRBJ2-5; as DNA is missing, the TRBD1 call by TCRdb cannot be tested. The CDR3 here is CASSLSPGGVETQYF.